Below, 10 T cell receptor beta chains from the same sample are listed, as sequenced in a study of cytomegalovirus exposure and HLA in healthy donors (dated by TCRdb to 2016 to 2017). The method behind the library was the immunoSEQ multiplex PCR assay. For the multiplex PCR, a mixture combining 60 forward primers for TCR Vbeta segments and 13 reverse primers for TCR Jbeta segments was used. Entries here come from immuneACCESS through TCRdb and include only in-frame sequences with V and J called. Some clones fail to appear in such tables; in the studies checked, an unresolved V gene covers under half of the shortfall, and the cause of the remainder is unknown. The table for this sample lists 150,000 to 200,000 clones; 60% to 85% of them were counted only once. Around 0.71% of the sample lies in the top ten. Sample: PBMCs. These receptors all come from a female donor in good health and CMV-seronegative.

This clone has just a few counts. The chain carries TRBV29-1 and TRBJ1-3; D gene ambiguous. Trimming stripped 4 bases from V and 4 bases from J, with 5 bases between. The germline gives CDR1 SQVTM, CDR2 ANQGSEA. There are 11 residues in the CDR3. The CDR3 region is CSVGAGNTIYF. The DNA of the CDR3 is TGCAGCGTTGGAGCCGGAAACACCATATATTTT.

The rearrangement links TRBV6-5 to TRBJ1-2; D gene unclear. This CDR3 is 15 amino acids long. Per the germline V gene, CDR1 is MNHEY and CDR2 is SVGAGI. Trimming left V 2 bases short and J 4 bases short, with 14 bases between. In nucleotides, the CDR3 is TGTGCCAGCAGTTACGTCGCGAGAAGCCTCTATGGCTACACCTTC. Translating it yields CASSYVARSLYGYTF.

The chain uses TRBV4-3 and TRBJ2-1; TRBD1 aligns across 9 bases. The J segment lost 1 base and the V segment lost 1 base, leaving 5 bases of the junction unmatched. Germline V CDR1 and CDR2: LGHNA, YSLEER. The CDR3 covers 17 residues. CDR3 loop: CASSQGTGEYSYNEQFF. Written as DNA, the CDR3 is TGCGCCAGCAGCCAAGGGACAGGGGAATATTCCTACAATGAGCAGTTCTTC.

This sequence joins TRBV4-1 and TRBJ2-5, with TRBD1 matching over 7 bases. Trimming at V came to 4 bases and at J to 2 bases, leaving 1 base not matched to a gene. Germline V gene sequence: CDR1 MGHRA, CDR2 YSYEKL. The CDR3 runs 13 residues. The CDR3 region has the DNA TGCGCCAGCAGCCCGACAGGGCAAGAGACCCAGTACTTC. Translation: CASSPTGQETQYF.

V and J are TRBV7-6 and TRBJ2-1, with D perhaps TRBD1 (6 bases). Trimming shortened V by 5 bases and J by 7 bases, and 12 bases separated the two germline ends. The length of the CDR3 is 13 residues. The V gene's germline CDR1 is SGHVS and CDR2 FNYEAQ. CDR3 bases: TGTGCCAGCAGCCAGGGGACACGAAATGAGCAGTTCTTC. Its protein is CASSQGTRNEQFF.

The V and J genes are TRBV11-2 and TRBJ2-7; 12 bases fit TRBD2. Germline lookup yields CDR1 SGHAT and CDR2 FQNNGV. The CDR3 is 15 amino acids. V lost 11 bases to trimming and J lost 2 bases; unmatched junction nucleotides: 10. The CDR3 is CAGGLAGVYTYEQYF. Written as DNA, the CDR3 is TGTGCCGGGGGACTAGCGGGCGTTTATACCTACGAGCAGTACTTC.

The gene calls are TRBV6-1 and TRBJ2-2, with 10 bases aligning to TRBD1. CDR1 is MNHNS and CDR2 is SASEGT in the germline V gene. V shed 8 bases, J shed 6 bases, and the junction held 6 bases outside the gene matches. The CDR3 length is 14 residues. CDR3 in amino acids: CASFGQGVAGELFF. CDR3 coding DNA: TGTGCCAGCTTCGGACAGGGGGTGGCCGGGGAGCTGTTTTTT.

This clone was found a few times. The chain recombines TRBV7-3 with TRBJ2-2; TRBD1 matches at 10 bases. The CDR3 sequence is 16 residues long. Germline CDR1 reads SGHTA; CDR2 reads FQGTGA. The J segment lost 4 bases and the V segment lost 3 bases, leaving 5 bases of the junction unmatched. The CDR3 nucleotides are TGTGCCAGCAGCTTCGGACAGGGGGATGGCACCGGGGAGCTGTTTTTT. Translated, it gives CASSFGQGDGTGELFF.

The CDR3 coding sequence is TGTGCCAGCAGCCAGACTAGCGGGGGGGCCGGGGAGCTGTTTTTT. It is translated as CASSQTSGGAGELFF. The chain uses TRBV4-2 and TRBJ2-2; 14 nucleotides agree with TRBD2. This CDR3 contains 15 residues. CDR1 is LGHNA, CDR2 YNFKEQ, per germline. V lost 3 bases and J lost 6; bases outside the gene matches: 0.

This clone was seen a few times. The V and J genes are TRBV7-9 and TRBJ2-7; unclear D gene. CDR3 length: 13 amino acids. V was clipped by 6 bases and J by 7 bases, with 16 bases between them. Germline-derived CDR1 and CDR2 are SEHNR and FQNEAQ (reference sequence). Written as DNA, the CDR3 is TGTGCCAGCAGTCTAACCGGTTCTTGGGAGCAGTACTTC. Its translation is CASSLTGSWEQYF.